A single sample is the source of the 10 T cell receptor beta chains below, sequenced in a study of cytomegalovirus exposure and HLA in healthy donors. Repertoires were generated with immunoSEQ multiplex PCR, while TCRdb's copy carries only in-frame clones and drops some. The table has roughly 350,000 clones, 70% to 90% seen once. The sequenced sample consisted of PBMCs. These receptors were obtained from a woman aged 18-29 years in good health and CMV-seronegative.

V and J are TRBV13 and TRBJ1-1; D possibly corresponds to TRBD1 (5 bases). The germline CDR1 and CDR2 sequences are PRHDT and FYEKMQ (reference sequence). V was clipped by 5 bases and J by 1 base, with 8 bases between them. The CDR3 is 13 amino acids. CDR3: CASSPTGNTEAFF. CDR3 bases: TGTGCCAGCAGCCCCACAGGGAACACTGAAGCTTTCTTT.

This clone has a single count. The chain couples TRBV28 to TRBJ2-5; weak D call: TRBD1 (7 bases). The V gene lost 6 bases and the J gene lost 5 bases, with 13 bases spanning the gap. This CDR3 is built from 13 residues. Germline V gene lookup returns CDR1 MDHEN and CDR2 SYDVKM. The CDR3 spells CASSQGGGETQYF. The DNA for the CDR3 is TGTGCCAGCAGCCAGGGGGGTGGGGAGACCCAGTACTTC.

V is TRBV27 and J is TRBJ2-1; D perhaps matches TRBD1 (6 bases). This CDR3 spans 16 amino acids. The V end was cut by 1 base, the J end by 4 bases, with 14 bases between. Germline CDR1 and CDR2: MNHEY and SMNVEV (reference sequence). The CDR3 DNA reads as TGTGCCAGCAGTTTATTAAGTGGGGGCGGTTACAATGAGCAGTTCTTC. As protein: CASSLLSGGGYNEQFF.

V usage is TRBV19 and J usage is TRBJ1-5; D is possibly TRBD1 (5 bases). The V and J ends lost 3 bases and 4 bases respectively, with 16 bases between them. This CDR3 comprises 16 residues. Germline V gene data show CDR1 as LNHDA and CDR2 as SQIVND (reference sequence). CDR3 region: CASSIRPRQGNQPQHF. CDR3 coding DNA: TGTGCCAGTAGTATTCGACCAAGGCAGGGAAATCAGCCCCAGCATTTT.

The chain joins TRBV29-1 to TRBJ2-2; TRBD1 might be the D (6 bases). The CDR3 loop spans 14 amino acids. The germline V and J ends were trimmed by 3 bases and 6 bases, with 14 bases remaining between them. CDR1 and CDR2 (germline): SQVTM, ANQGSEA. CDR3 in amino acids: CSVENSQGAGELFF. The DNA for the CDR3 is TGCAGCGTTGAGAATTCACAGGGTGCCGGGGAGCTGTTTTTT.

The chain couples TRBV4-1 to TRBJ2-5, with 14 bases identical to TRBD2. V gave up 1 base and J gave up 4 bases; unmatched junction bases: 11. CDR1 MGHRA and CDR2 YSYEKL come from the germline V gene. CDR3 length: 19 residues. For the CDR3, the DNA is TGCGCCAGCAGCCAAGGGGGGTTTGGGACTAGCGGGAGAGCAGAGACCCAGTACTTC. Residues: CASSQGGFGTSGRAETQYF.

This chain uses TRBV19 with TRBJ2-1; 12 nucleotides align to TRBD2. Germline lookup yields CDR1 LNHDA and CDR2 SQIVND (reference sequence). The CDR3 has 16 residues. V shed 1 base, J shed 5 bases, and the junction held 3 bases outside the gene matches. CDR3 protein: CASSIGRLAGDNEQFF. CDR3 in DNA: TGTGCCAGTAGTATAGGGAGACTAGCGGGAGACAATGAGCAGTTCTTC.

Turning to this clone: Other DNA sequences of this sample code for an identical CDR3. The V and J genes are TRBV29-1 and TRBJ2-7; D is ambiguous. The germline V and J ends were trimmed by 4 bases and 3 bases, with 7 bases remaining between them. The CDR3 is 11 residues long. Germline loops: CDR1 SQVTM, CDR2 ANQGSEA. The chain's CDR3 is CSVGSGYEQYF. In nucleotides, the CDR3 is TGCAGCGTTGGGTCCGGCTACGAGCAGTACTTC.

This chain joins TRBV5-1 and TRBJ2-5, with 7 bases lining up with TRBD1. Germline V lookup: CDR1 SGHRS, CDR2 YFSETQ. This CDR3 has 16 residues. V lost 4 bases, J lost 1 base, and 10 bases stayed unmatched. Written as DNA, the CDR3 is TGCGCCAGCAGCCGAACTACCGGACAGGCCCAAGAGACCCAGTACTTC. This translates into CASSRTTGQAQETQYF.

This chain links TRBV9 with TRBJ2-1; TRBD2 matches at 8 bases. The CDR3 sequence is 15 residues long. Germline V lookup: CDR1 SGDLS, CDR2 YYNGEE. V shed 4 bases and J 5 bases; nucleotides not matched to a gene: 8. Here the CDR3 reads CASSKAGTRDNEQFF. CDR3 DNA sequence: TGTGCCAGCAGCAAAGCCGGGACTAGGGACAATGAGCAGTTCTTC.